This T cell receptor (beta chain) is from a study of shared clonotypes between healthy human individuals. Study-wide results and limits: Sampling used blood alone; tissue repertoires probably differ. The diversity represented, both genetic and in exposure history, was limited by few donors.

When replicate PCRs were run on unsorted PBMC, they used approximately 290 ng DNA, approximately 33,000 T cell genomes. TCRdb's copy holds only in-frame clones and misses some; the assay was immunoSEQ multiplex PCR. This table holds about 490,000 clones, around 80% found once. A remark on this clone: Its target is unknown.

V lost 6 bases and J lost 3, with 17 bases in between. The germline V gene has CDR1 SQVTM and CDR2 ANQGSEA. This CDR3 is 14 amino acids long. What was sequenced was PBMCs. The V call is TRBV29-1, the J call TRBJ1-1, with D possibly being TRBD1 (5 bases). This clonotype was obtained from a woman in her thirties or forties in good health. Some clones in this sample may be carry-over from other donors' samples. CDR3 residues: CSVERGTRDTEAFF. The CDR3 DNA reads TGCAGCGTGGAGAGAGGGACTAGGGACACTGAAGCTTTCTTT.